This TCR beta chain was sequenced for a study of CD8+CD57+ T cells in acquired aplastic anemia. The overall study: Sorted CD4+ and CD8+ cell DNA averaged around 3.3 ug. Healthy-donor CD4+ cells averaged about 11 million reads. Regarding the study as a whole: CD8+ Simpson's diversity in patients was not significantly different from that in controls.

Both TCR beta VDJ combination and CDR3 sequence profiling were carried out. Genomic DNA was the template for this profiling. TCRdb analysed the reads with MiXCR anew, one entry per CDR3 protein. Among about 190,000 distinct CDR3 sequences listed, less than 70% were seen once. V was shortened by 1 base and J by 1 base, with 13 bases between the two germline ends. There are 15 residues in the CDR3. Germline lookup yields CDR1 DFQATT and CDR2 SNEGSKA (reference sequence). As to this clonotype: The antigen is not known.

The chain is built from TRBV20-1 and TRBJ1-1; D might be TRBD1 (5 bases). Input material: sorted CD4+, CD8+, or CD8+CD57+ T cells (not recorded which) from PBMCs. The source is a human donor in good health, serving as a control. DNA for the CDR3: TGCAGTGCTAGAGTTCCCTGGGGCGGGAACACTGAAGCTTTCTTT. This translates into CSARVPWGGNTEAFF.